Following are 32 T cell receptor beta chains from one sample sequenced in a study of shared clonotypes between healthy human individuals. The data were produced by immunoSEQ multiplex PCR, yet TCRdb's version contains in-frame clones alone and is incomplete. The repertoire holds about 1.5 million clones, with approximately 98% as singletons. The material sequenced was naive CD4+ T cells sorted from blood. Subset reported: CD45RA+ positively selected. Receptor source: a man aged 25 to 40 in good health.

Regarding this clone: The sample holds other DNA sequences that translate to the same CDR3. V gene TRBV2 combines with J gene TRBJ2-3, with 12 positions matching TRBD2. J lost 6 bases, V lost 6 bases, and 4 bases had no gene match. Germline assignment: CDR1 SNHLY and CDR2 FYNNEI. CDR3 length: 14 residues. The CDR3 DNA reads as TGTGCCAGCAGCGGACTAGCGGGAACGGATACGCAGTATTTT. This gives the protein CASSGLAGTDTQYF.

The chain couples TRBV23-1 to TRBJ1-1; D uncertain. TRBV23-1 is annotated as an ORF whose role is uncertain. The CDR3 sequence is 11 residues long. The V and J ends lost 6 bases and 13 bases respectively, with 15 bases between them. DNA for the CDR3: TGCGCCAGCAGCCCACCGGGCCCCGGTTTCTTT. The encoded protein is CASSPPGPGFF.

The rearrangement uses TRBV7-9 and TRBJ1-3; D is ambiguous. V lost 5 bases, J lost 2 bases, and 10 bases lay in between. CDR1 is SEHNR, CDR2 FQNEAQ, per germline (reference sequence). The CDR3 extends over 14 amino acids. This chain's CDR3 is CASSHFKAGNTIYF. For the CDR3, the DNA is TGTGCCAGCAGCCACTTTAAAGCTGGAAACACCATATATTTT.

This clone appeared once. This sequence joins TRBV6-6 and TRBJ2-2, with TRBD2 as a possible D gene (6 bases). Looked up from germline, CDR1 is MNHNY and CDR2 is SVGAGI (reference sequence). The V end lost 5 bases, the J end lost 4 bases, and 11 bases lay between the germline ends. This CDR3 contains 14 residues. CDR3 protein: CASSPRGTTGELFF. The CDR3 DNA sequence: TGTGCCAGCAGTCCCCGGGGGACCACCGGGGAGCTGTTTTTT.

The chain combines TRBV2 with TRBJ2-2; TRBD1 or TRBD2 may be the D gene (5 bases each). The germline V gene has CDR1 SNHLY and CDR2 FYNNEI. CDR3 length: 14 amino acids. The ends were cut back, 5 bases at V and 4 bases at J, with 11 bases in the middle. The CDR3 bases are TGTGCCAGCAGTTACAAGAGGGGCACCGGGGAGCTGTTTTTT. Residues: CASSYKRGTGELFF.

The chain recombines TRBV6-1 with TRBJ1-2; D might be TRBD1 (6 bases). There are 12 residues in the CDR3. V gave up 6 bases and J gave up 8 bases, with 13 bases separating them. Germline loops: CDR1 MNHNS, CDR2 SASEGT. The DNA for the CDR3 is TGTGCCAGCAGCCTTCAGGGGCAGGGCTACACCTTC. Translation: CASSLQGQGYTF.

This clone was counted once. The gene calls are TRBV29-1 and TRBJ2-3, with 7 positions matching TRBD2. The ends lost 4 bases at V and 2 bases at J; junction bases unmatched: 9. Germline V gene sequence: CDR1 SQVTM, CDR2 ANQGSEA. The CDR3 loop spans 15 amino acids. The CDR3, as DNA: TGCAGCGTTGCAGCGGCAAGCGGGATCACAGATACGCAGTATTTT. This sequence encodes CSVAAASGITDTQYF.

The rearrangement links TRBV28 to TRBJ2-1; a possible D gene is TRBD1 (6 bases). Germline-derived CDR1 and CDR2 are MDHEN and SYDVKM. Trimming left V 5 bases short and J 15 bases short, with 23 bases between. CDR3 length equals 14 residues. The CDR3 DNA reads TGTGCCAGCAGTCCCCCGGTCGTGGGGGACAAGGCGTTCTTC. Translating gives CASSPPVVGDKAFF.

A single count supports this clone. The chain carries TRBV6-1 and TRBJ2-5; a weak D match, TRBD2 (5 bases). The CDR3 sequence is 15 residues long. Trimming pared 6 bases from V and 4 bases from J, leaving 18 bases between. Germline values: CDR1 MNHNS, CDR2 SASEGT. The CDR3 region has the DNA TGTGCCAGCAGCGACCCTCGGGGTTATGTAGAGACCCAGTACTTC. Its translation: CASSDPRGYVETQYF.

The gene calls are TRBV7-9 and TRBJ2-5; 9 bases map to TRBD1. V lost 6 bases, J lost 2 bases, and 1 base stayed unmatched. This CDR3 contains 13 residues. The V gene's germline CDR1 is SEHNR and CDR2 FQNEAQ (reference sequence). The CDR3 DNA sequence: TGTGCCAGCAGTGACAGGGGGCAAGAGACCCAGTACTTC. Amino acids: CASSDRGQETQYF.

V and J are TRBV9 and TRBJ2-2, with D possibly being TRBD1 (6 bases). Germline-derived CDR1 and CDR2 are SGDLS and YYNGEE. The CDR3 totals 16 residues. Trimming cost V 0 bases and J 4 bases, with 13 bases left between them. CDR3 region: CASSVEGGVRTGELFF. In nucleotides, the CDR3 is TGTGCCAGCAGCGTAGAAGGGGGAGTGCGCACCGGGGAGCTGTTTTTT.

This clone was observed a handful of times. Other DNA sequences in this specimen translate into the identical CDR3. The chain has TRBV5-4 and TRBJ2-2; D is ambiguous. This CDR3 comprises 13 residues. In germline, CDR1 is SGHNT, CDR2 YYREEE (reference sequence). V was shortened by 0 bases and J by 4 bases, with 4 bases between the two germline ends. The CDR3 nucleotides are TGTGCCAGCAGCTTGGCGGGCACCGGGGAGCTGTTTTTT. Residues: CASSLAGTGELFF.

This clone was seen just once. The genes are TRBV5-1 and TRBJ1-1; D is unclear. The CDR3 has 13 amino acids. Per the germline V gene, CDR1 is SGHRS and CDR2 is YFSETQ. The V end lost 0 bases, the J end lost 7 bases, and 10 bases lay between the germline ends. Here the CDR3 reads CASSLGAGSEAFF. CDR3 DNA: TGCGCCAGCAGCTTGGGGGCCGGCAGTGAAGCTTTCTTT.

V is TRBV6-6 and J is TRBJ2-1; TRBD2 aligns across 12 bases. CDR1 and CDR2 (germline): MNHNY, SVGAGI (reference sequence). The length of the CDR3 is 16 residues. J lost 6 bases, V lost 2 bases, and 5 bases had no gene match. CDR3 sequence: CASSYATSGRSNEQFF. CDR3 bases: TGTGCCAGCAGTTACGCAACTAGCGGGAGGAGCAATGAGCAGTTCTTC.

The rearrangement joins TRBV7-2 to TRBJ2-7; D unresolved. The CDR3 loop spans 13 amino acids. V lost 6 bases and J lost 2, with 11 bases in between. From germline, CDR1 is SGHTA and CDR2 FQGNSA. The CDR3 region has the DNA TGTGCCAGCAGTTCCCGGGCCACCTACGAGCAGTACTTC. Amino acids: CASSSRATYEQYF.

The V call is TRBV29-1, the J call TRBJ2-7; D is possibly TRBD1 (6 bases). The length of the CDR3 is 12 residues. Trimming shortened V by 5 bases and J by 2 bases, and 10 bases separated the two germline ends. CDR1 SQVTM and CDR2 ANQGSEA come from the germline V gene. Written as DNA, the CDR3 is TGCAGCGTTTCGGGACAACCCTACGAGCAGTACTTC. Translating it yields CSVSGQPYEQYF.

The rearrangement uses TRBV14 and TRBJ2-7, with 9 bases lining up with TRBD1. Germline V gene sequence: CDR1 SGHDN, CDR2 FVKESK. V was clipped by 3 bases and J by 4 bases; unmatched bases: 7. CDR3 length: 15 amino acids. The DNA for the CDR3 is TGTGCCAGCAGCCAGAACTGGGGACAGGGTTACGAGCAGTACTTC. This translates into CASSQNWGQGYEQYF.

This chain links TRBV5-4 with TRBJ2-7; D is possibly TRBD2 (5 bases). V lost 5 bases to trimming and J lost 5 bases, with 14 bases between them. This CDR3 has 13 residues. CDR1 and CDR2 from the germline V gene are SGHNT and YYREEE (reference sequence). This chain's CDR3 is CASSSVPRDEQYF. The CDR3 bases are TGTGCCAGCAGTAGCGTCCCAAGGGACGAGCAGTACTTC. The full variable domain, rest sourced from reference TRBV5-4 and TRBJ2-7, is ETGVTQSPTHLIKTRGQQVTLRCSSQSGHNTVSWYQQALGQGPQFIFQYYREEENGRGNFPPRFSGLQFPNYSSELNVNALELDDSALYLCASSSVPRDEQYFGPGTRLTVT.

Comment on this clone: Additional DNA sequences in this sample encode the identical CDR3. The V gene is TRBV10-1, the J gene TRBJ2-1, with a tentative D call TRBD2 (6 bases). V shed 5 bases and J shed 1 base, with 9 bases lying between them. Germline values: CDR1 WNHNN, CDR2 SYGVQD (reference sequence). The CDR3 contains 14 residues. In nucleotides, the CDR3 is TGCGCCAGCAGTCGGGACTTATCCTACAATGAGCAGTTCTTC. Amino acids: CASSRDLSYNEQFF.

The genes are TRBV7-2 and TRBJ2-2; weak D call: TRBD2 (6 bases). The length of the CDR3 is 15 residues. V was cut by 6 bases and J by 1 base, with 12 bases left in between. The germline gives CDR1 SGHTA, CDR2 FQGNSA. CDR3 residues: CASRVRRGNTGELFF. CDR3 sequence (DNA): TGTGCCAGCAGAGTCCGGCGGGGGAACACCGGGGAGCTGTTTTTT.

J is TRBJ2-1 and V is TRBV9; 9 bases agree with TRBD2. V dropped 0 bases and J dropped 5; count of bases not matched to a gene: 6. Germline assignment: CDR1 SGDLS and CDR2 YYNGEE. The CDR3 sequence is 16 residues long. CDR3 loop: CASSVGQTSGHNEQFF. For the CDR3, the DNA is TGTGCCAGCAGCGTAGGACAGACTAGCGGCCACAATGAGCAGTTCTTC.

The V gene is TRBV5-1, the J gene TRBJ2-6, with TRBD1 as a possible D gene (6 bases). Germline-derived CDR1 and CDR2 are SGHRS and YFSETQ. Trimming took off 1 base at V and 0 bases at J, with 8 bases between the two ends. This CDR3 is built from 16 residues. CDR3 DNA: TGCGCCAGCAGCTTGTTAGGGGGCTCTGGGGCCAACGTCCTGACTTTC. Its translation: CASSLLGGSGANVLTF.

The V and J genes are TRBV7-2 and TRBJ2-2, with a possible D match to TRBD1 (5 bases). Germline V gives CDR1 SGHTA, CDR2 FQGNSA. This CDR3 region has 14 residues. The ends were cut back, 5 bases at V and 1 base at J, with 8 bases in the middle. In DNA form, the CDR3 reads TGTGCCAGCAGCCTTGGACAGAACACCGGGGAGCTGTTTTTT. It translates to CASSLGQNTGELFF. The full variable domain, with the rest looked up from reference TRBV7-2 and TRBJ2-2, is GAGVSQSPSNKVTEKGKDVELRCDPISGHTALYWYRQSLGQGLEFLIYFQGNSAPDKSGLPSDRFSAERTGGSVSTLTIQRTQQEDSAVYLCASSLGQNTGELFFGEGSRLTVL.

The gene calls are TRBV15 and TRBJ2-7, with TRBD2 matching over 9 bases. Germline CDR1 and CDR2: LNHNV and YYDKDF (reference sequence). This CDR3 spans 16 amino acids. V was pared by 4 bases and J by 5 bases, with 12 bases of the junction left unmatched. DNA of the CDR3: TGTGCCACCAGCACCGGCCGTGTTAGCGGGAGCGACGAGCAGTACTTC. This gives the protein CATSTGRVSGSDEQYF. The whole variable domain, remainder taken from reference TRBV15 and TRBJ2-7, is DAMVIQNPRYQVTQFGKPVTLSCSQTLNHNVMYWYQQKSSQAPKLLFHYYDKDFNNEADTPDNFQSRRPNTSFCFLDIRSPGLGDTAMYLCATSTGRVSGSDEQYFGPGTRLTVT.

The chain is built from TRBV6-5 and TRBJ2-1, with 11 nucleotides matching TRBD2. Trimming removed 6 bases from V and 7 bases from J; junction bases left unmatched: 8. Looked up from germline, CDR1 is MNHEY and CDR2 is SVGAGI. CDR3 length: 15 residues. CDR3 bases: TGTGCCAGCAGAAGACTAGCGGGAAGGAGAAATGAGCAGTTCTTC. Translated: CASRRLAGRRNEQFF.

This chain joins TRBV19 and TRBJ2-7; 10 bases are shared with TRBD1. The CDR3 runs to 15 residues. CDR1 LNHDA and CDR2 SQIVND come from the germline V gene (reference sequence). V lost 6 bases, J lost 2 bases, and 7 bases stayed unmatched. The CDR3 nucleotides read TGTGCCAGTAGGACCGGGACAGGGGTCACCTACGAGCAGTACTTC. Amino acid sequence: CASRTGTGVTYEQYF.

This clone was picked up one time. V is TRBV5-1 and J is TRBJ2-3; 10 nucleotides line up with TRBD1. The CDR3 runs to 14 residues. The germline CDR1 and CDR2 sequences are SGHRS and YFSETQ. The ends lost 7 bases at V and 3 bases at J; junction bases unmatched: 5. Here the CDR3 reads CASGQGDRTDTQYF. CDR3 DNA sequence: TGCGCCAGCGGACAGGGGGATCGTACAGATACGCAGTATTTT.

For this clone: An end of the junction does not agree with germline; a read error may underlie this. This chain connects TRBV15 to TRBJ2-2; TRBD2 aligns across 7 bases. The CDR3 runs to 18 residues. Germline values: CDR1 LNHNV, CDR2 YYDKDF (reference sequence). The CDR3 loop is CATSGERVGRAYTGELFF. DNA for the CDR3: TGTGCCACCAGCGGAGAGAGGGTAGGGAGGGCGTACACCGGGGAGCTGTTTTTT. The variable domain in full, with the rest retrieved from reference TRBV15 and TRBJ2-2, is DAMVIQNPRYQVTQFGKPVTLSCSQTLNHNVMYWYQQKSSQAPKLLFHYYDKDFNNEADTPDNFQSRRPNTSFCFLDIRSPGLGDTAMYLCATSGERVGRAYTGELFFGEGSRLTVL.

The chain links TRBV28 to TRBJ2-1; D may be TRBD1 (5 bases). This CDR3 comprises 12 residues. From germline, CDR1 is MDHEN and CDR2 SYDVKM. V lost 6 bases, J lost 7 bases, and 10 bases lay in between. This CDR3 is CASSPGWNEQFF. The CDR3 DNA is TGTGCCAGCAGCCCAGGGTGGAATGAGCAGTTCTTC.

The chain links TRBV11-2 to TRBJ1-3; no clear D gene. Germline CDR1 reads SGHAT; CDR2 reads FQNNGV. This CDR3 spans 17 amino acids. The V gene lost 7 bases and the J gene lost 1 base, with 20 bases spanning the gap. CDR3 residues: CASTPTPTRFSGNTIYF. Written as DNA, the CDR3 is TGTGCCAGCACTCCCACACCCACCCGTTTTTCTGGAAACACCATATATTTT.

This chain links TRBV6-6 with TRBJ2-5, with 7 bases identical to TRBD1. This CDR3 comprises 14 residues. V lost 0 bases and J lost 5; bases outside the gene matches: 3. Germline values: CDR1 MNHNY, CDR2 SVGAGI (reference sequence). This CDR3 reads CASSYSQGLETQYF. The CDR3 DNA follows: TGTGCCAGCAGTTACTCACAGGGGCTGGAGACCCAGTACTTC.

The chain employs TRBV18 and TRBJ2-5; possible D gene TRBD1, 5 bases. The V end lost 1 base, the J end lost 3 bases, and 12 bases lay between the germline ends. The CDR3 is made up of 15 amino acids. CDR1 is KGHSH, CDR2 LQKENI, per germline. CDR3 region: CASSPRGDREETQYF. The DNA for the CDR3 is TGTGCCAGCTCACCACGGGGCGACAGAGAAGAGACCCAGTACTTC.